The 3 T cell receptor beta chains below all came from one sample that was sequenced in a study of PD-L1 blockade in urothelial cancer. TCRdb's table, derived via immunoSEQ multiplex PCR, lists solely in-frame clones and lacks some. Here the sample spans fewer than 50,000 clones, roughly 78% being singletons. As for time point: pretreatment peripheral blood. This specimen consisted of PBMCs, obtained around atezolizumab (anti-PD-L1) treatment. The receptors here all came from a man in his 70s with urothelial cancer.

This clone has only a few counts. The rearrangement uses TRBV4-2 and TRBJ2-2; 7 positions match TRBD1. CDR1 is LGHNA and CDR2 is YNFKEQ in the germline V gene. This CDR3 has 16 amino acids. The V gene end was trimmed by 0 bases and the J gene end by 0 bases; junction bases not matched to a gene: 1. CDR3 coding DNA: TGTGCCAGCAGCCAAGAAACAGGGGCGAACACCGGGGAGCTGTTTTTT. It encodes CASSQETGANTGELFF.

The chain recombines TRBV7-9 with TRBJ1-1, with D perhaps TRBD1 (6 bases). V lost 6 bases to trimming and J lost 4 bases, with 15 bases between them. The CDR3 is 14 residues long. In germline, CDR1 is SEHNR, CDR2 FQNEAQ (reference sequence). CDR3 region: CASRRRGGFTEAFF. The CDR3 DNA sequence: TGTGCCAGCAGACGAAGGGGGGGCTTCACTGAAGCTTTCTTT.

The rearrangement uses TRBV28 and TRBJ2-7; 14 bases agree with TRBD2. This CDR3 has 16 amino acids. The junction had 11 bases not matched to a gene; V was cut back by 8 bases and J by 5 bases. The germline gives CDR1 MDHEN, CDR2 SYDVKM. CDR3 nucleotide sequence: TGTGCCAGCTCCTCCTGGACTAGCGGGAGGCAGGACGAGCAGTACTTC. Protein: CASSSWTSGRQDEQYF.